This T cell receptor (beta chain) was found in a study of human thymus T cells. General study findings and limits: An apparent bias in V and J gene usage was seen in thymic and blood repertoires.

Trimming cost V 4 bases and J 2 bases; bases outside gene matches: 11. CDR3 length: 16 residues. Germline CDR1 and CDR2: SEHNR and FQNEAQ (reference sequence). Of note for this clone: Its antigen is still unknown.

The table came from immunoSEQ multiplex PCR; TCRdb's copy has only in-frame clones and leaves some out. The table records more than 50,000 clones, approximately 95% of them present only once. The sample taken for sequencing was blood. J is TRBJ2-7 and V is TRBV7-9, with 7 bases lining up with TRBD1. This sequence was found in a boy younger than two with a congenital heart defect but otherwise immunologically healthy. This CDR3 is CASSSYPTGTTYEQYF. The CDR3 DNA follows: TGTGCCAGCAGCTCTTACCCGACAGGGACAACCTACGAGCAGTACTTC.